Listed below are T cell receptor beta chains from one sample, sequenced in a study of CD8+CD57+ T cells in acquired aplastic anemia. TCRdb redid the calling of the reads with MiXCR, one entry per CDR3 protein. The table has 250,000 to 350,000 distinct CDR3 sequences, 56% seen once. Sample: sorted CD4+, CD8+, or CD8+CD57+ T cells (not recorded which) from PBMCs. Every receptor here comes from a human donor with aplastic anemia. Both conserved end residues are part of each CDR3. A D gene is named only where the DNA matches it firmly. Size tells how often a clone was seen (once, few, many) or the class of an expanded clone, and some rows leave it out.

D gene: -; V gene: TRBV29-1; J gene: TRBJ2-7; clone size: many; CDR3 DNA: TGCAGCGCCCAGGAGGGGGCTGGAGACGAGCAGTACTTC; CDR3 protein: CSAQEGAGDEQYF
D gene: -; V gene: TRBV12-3/TRBV12-4; J gene: TRBJ1-1; clone size: many; CDR3 DNA: TGTGCCAGCAGTTTATACATCGGTCGAGGGGCCGGCACTGAAGCTTTCTTT; CDR3 protein: CASSLYIGRGAGTEAFF
D gene: -; V gene: TRBV20-1; J gene: TRBJ1-2; clone size: many; CDR3 DNA: TGCAGTGCTAGTGCAGGGTATGGCTACACCTTC; CDR3 protein: CSASAGYGYTF
D gene: TRBD2; V gene: TRBV20-1; J gene: TRBJ2-7; clone size: -; CDR3 DNA: TGCAGTGCAATAGCGAGGCGGGAGGGCCGGGCCTACGAGCAGTACTTC; CDR3 protein: CSAIARREGRAYEQYF
D gene: TRBD2; V gene: TRBV10-3; J gene: TRBJ2-1; clone size: -; CDR3 DNA: TGTGCCATCAGTGACCTAGCGGGGGCCTCCTACAATGAGCAGTTCTTC; CDR3 protein: CAISDLAGASYNEQFF
D gene: -; V gene: TRBV7-3; J gene: TRBJ2-3; clone size: -; CDR3 DNA: TGTGCCAGCAGTCCGGGACAAATGGTCACAGATACGCAGTATTTT; CDR3 protein: CASSPGQMVTDTQYF
D gene: -; V gene: TRBV7-9; J gene: TRBJ1-6; clone size: few; CDR3 DNA: TGTGCCAGCAGCATAGACAGCTCCTATAATTCACCCCTCCACTTT; CDR3 protein: CASSIDSSYNSPLHF
D gene: TRBD1; V gene: TRBV10-1; J gene: TRBJ2-2; clone size: -; CDR3 DNA: TGCGCCAGCAGTGCCGGGACAGCGAGCACCGGGGAGCTGTTTTTT; CDR3 protein: CASSAGTASTGELFF
D gene: -; V gene: TRBV5-1; J gene: TRBJ1-4; clone size: -; CDR3 DNA: TGCGCCAGCAGCTTGGACGAGGGAACTAATGTAAAACTGTTTTTT; CDR3 protein: CASSLDEGTNVKLFF
D gene: -; V gene: TRBV4-2; J gene: TRBJ2-7; clone size: many; CDR3 DNA: TGTGCCAGCAGCCGACGTACTAGTAGTGACGAGCAGTACTTC; CDR3 protein: CASSRRTSSDEQYF
D gene: -; V gene: TRBV9; J gene: TRBJ1-6; clone size: -; CDR3 DNA: TGTGCCAGCAGCGTCGACCCGCGGGGGGCCTATAATTCACCCCTCCACTTT; CDR3 protein: CASSVDPRGAYNSPLHF
D gene: -; V gene: TRBV6-1; J gene: TRBJ2-7; clone size: many; CDR3 DNA: TGTGCCAGCTTGCCTCCGGGACGGCTCTACGAGCAGTACTTC; CDR3 protein: CASLPPGRLYEQYF
D gene: -; V gene: TRBV7-9; J gene: TRBJ1-6; clone size: few; CDR3 DNA: TGTGCCAGCAGCTTAGGAGGGGGGGGGAATTCACCCCTCCACTTT; CDR3 protein: CASSLGGGGNSPLHF
D gene: TRBD1; V gene: TRBV6-1; J gene: TRBJ2-3; clone size: many; CDR3 DNA: TGTGCCAGCGGTCCCTTAGGACAGGGGGCGACAGATACGCAGTATTTT; CDR3 protein: CASGPLGQGATDTQYF
D gene: -; V gene: TRBV2; J gene: TRBJ2-4; clone size: few; CDR3 DNA: TGTGCCAGGCAACAGGGGGGGAACATTCAGTACTTC; CDR3 protein: CARQQGGNIQYF
D gene: -; V gene: TRBV6-5; J gene: TRBJ2-5; clone size: -; CDR3 DNA: TGTGCCAGCAGTTACTTCGGCCAGCAACAAGAGACCCAGTACTTC; CDR3 protein: CASSYFGQQQETQYF
D gene: TRBD2; V gene: TRBV7-9; J gene: TRBJ2-1; clone size: many; CDR3 DNA: TGTGCCAGCAGCTCCTCCCGGCGGGCGGGAGGGTCCTACAATGAGCAGTTCTTC; CDR3 protein: CASSSSRRAGGSYNEQFF
D gene: TRBD2; V gene: TRBV7-4; J gene: TRBJ2-7; clone size: -; CDR3 DNA: TGTGCCAGCAGCTCCGATAGCGGGAGAACCTACGAGCAGTACTTC; CDR3 protein: CASSSDSGRTYEQYF
D gene: -; V gene: TRBV20-1; J gene: TRBJ2-7; clone size: -; CDR3 DNA: TGCAGTGGCATGAACTACGAGCAGTACTTC; CDR3 protein: CSGMNYEQYF
D gene: -; V gene: TRBV6-6; J gene: TRBJ2-7; clone size: -; CDR3 DNA: TGTGCCAGCAGCTTAGTTGGCAGGACCTACGAGCAGTACTTC; CDR3 protein: CASSLVGRTYEQYF
D gene: -; V gene: TRBV20-1; J gene: TRBJ2-7; clone size: -; CDR3 DNA: TGCAGTGCTAGGGTGGTACAGGGAACGGGGGAGCAGTACTTC; CDR3 protein: CSARVVQGTGEQYF
D gene: -; V gene: TRBV12-3/TRBV12-4; J gene: TRBJ1-1; clone size: few; CDR3 DNA: TGTGCCAGCAGTTTAGTGGGGGCGGGCACTGAAGCTTTCTTT; CDR3 protein: CASSLVGAGTEAFF
D gene: TRBD1; V gene: TRBV2; J gene: TRBJ2-3; clone size: -; CDR3 DNA: TGTGCCAGCAGTAACGACAGGGGAGACTACAATGAGCAGTATTTT; CDR3 protein: CASSNDRGDYNEQYF
D gene: -; V gene: TRBV12-3/TRBV12-4; J gene: TRBJ2-7; clone size: -; CDR3 DNA: TGTGCCAGCAGTCCCAGTAGTCAGGGCCTCTACGAGCAGTACTTC; CDR3 protein: CASSPSSQGLYEQYF
D gene: TRBD1; V gene: TRBV5-1; J gene: TRBJ1-2; clone size: -; CDR3 DNA: TGCGCCAGCAGCTTGGCCGGGGACAGGTGTGGGTCTGGCTACACCTTC; CDR3 protein: CASSLAGDRCGSGYTF
D gene: -; V gene: TRBV20-1; J gene: TRBJ2-7; clone size: few; CDR3 DNA: TGCAGTGCTAGAGGTCCCACAGGCACGAACCTCTACGAGCAGTACTTC; CDR3 protein: CSARGPTGTNLYEQYF
D gene: TRBD2; V gene: TRBV20-1; J gene: TRBJ2-1; clone size: -; CDR3 DNA: TGCAGTGCTGGGGACAGCGGGAGGGGGTACAATGAGCAGTTCTTC; CDR3 protein: CSAGDSGRGYNEQFF
D gene: TRBD1; V gene: TRBV12-3/TRBV12-4; J gene: TRBJ1-6; clone size: -; CDR3 DNA: TGTGCCAGCAGTGAATCCGGGACAGGGGTTTATTCACCCCTCCACTTT; CDR3 protein: CASSESGTGVYSPLHF
D gene: -; V gene: TRBV20-1; J gene: TRBJ2-3; clone size: -; CDR3 DNA: TGCAGTACGTCTTCCCCGGGACAAAGCACAGATACGCAGTATTTT; CDR3 protein: CSTSSPGQSTDTQYF
D gene: -; V gene: TRBV9; J gene: TRBJ1-1; clone size: -; CDR3 DNA: TGTGCCAGCAGCGTAGAGGGGTACACTGAAGCTTTCTTT; CDR3 protein: CASSVEGYTEAFF
D gene: -; V gene: TRBV4-1; J gene: TRBJ1-5; clone size: -; CDR3 DNA: TGCGCCAGCAGCCAGTGGACATCCAAACATCAGCCCCAGCATTTT; CDR3 protein: CASSQWTSKHQPQHF
D gene: TRBD1; V gene: TRBV2; J gene: TRBJ1-6; clone size: -; CDR3 DNA: TGTGCCAGCAGTTGGGACAGGGATTCACCCCTCCACTTT; CDR3 protein: CASSWDRDSPLHF